This record looks at one T cell receptor beta chain sequence and its context. V gave up 4 bases and J gave up 5 bases; unmatched junction bases: 5. CDR1 and CDR2 (germline): LGHDT, YNNKEL (reference sequence). The CDR3 loop spans 14 amino acids. In the original analysis: Amplified reference gene primers provided the basis for estimating nucleated cell counts. Data came from immunoSEQ multiplex PCR; TCRdb stores just in-frame clones and leaves some out. That table gives V, J and clone size, and the DNA gave D and trimming. This table holds approximately 150,000 clones, roughly 81% found once. The sample belongs to a study of blood T cell repertoires in COVID-19. Looking at the study overall: Some COVID-19 samples were acute and others convalescent; all came from the United States, Italy and Spain. Sample material is recorded as cDNA or gDNA derived from T cells, B-cell-depleted T cells, or PBMCs.

Seattle's enrolled individuals joined amid active infection and were then monitored longitudinally. The sample taken for sequencing was peripheral blood. The genes are TRBV3-1 (or the pseudogene TRBV3-2) and TRBJ2-1, with TRBD2 identical over 7 bases. This receptor was obtained from a woman in her fifties or sixties with COVID-19, enrolled during active disease. The DNA for the CDR3 is TGTGCCAGCAGCCTAGGCGCGGGGGACAATGAGCAGTTCTTC. Protein product: CASSLGAGDNEQFF.